A single sample is the source of the 28 T cell receptor beta chains below, sequenced in a study of CD8 T cells in Susac syndrome. RNA in amounts of about 0.5 to 1 ug was reverse transcribed with random hexamers. TCRdb independently ran MiXCR on the immunoSEQ multiplex PCR reads; one entry per CDR3 protein. The sample lists under 95,000 distinct CDR3 sequences; over 90% were seen once. Sequenced sample: CD4+ T cells from PBMCs. The receptors derive from a human donor with Susac syndrome.

This clonotype was recorded once. V is TRBV19 and J is TRBJ1-1; D remains unclear. Looked up from germline, CDR1 is LNHDA and CDR2 is SQIVND (reference sequence). V shed 1 base and J shed 1 base, with 7 bases lying between them. The CDR3 consists of 14 residues. In nucleotides, the CDR3 is TGTGCCAGTAGTATAGGGGCAGCGAACACTGAAGCTTTCTTT. Protein: CASSIGAANTEAFF. Looking up the rest from reference TRBV19 and TRBJ1-1 gives the full variable domain: DGGITQSPKYLFRKEGQNVTLSCEQNLNHDAMYWYRQDPGQGLRLIYYSQIVNDFQKGDIAEGYSVSREKKESFPLTVTSAQKNPTAFYLCASSIGAANTEAFFGQGTRLTVV.

This clonotype was seen a single time. This chain links TRBV7-2 with TRBJ2-1, with D hard to call. From germline, CDR1 is SGHTA and CDR2 FQGNSA. V dropped 5 bases and J dropped 2 bases, with 10 bases sitting between them. There are 14 residues in the CDR3. CDR3 sequence (DNA): TGTGCCAGCAGCCTCCCCTCGCCCTACAATGAGCAGTTCTTC. The encoded protein is CASSLPSPYNEQFF.

This chain connects TRBV19 to TRBJ1-6; TRBD1 might be the D (6 bases). The CDR3 runs to 15 residues. Trimming cost V 3 bases and J 5 bases, with 11 bases left between them. Germline assignment: CDR1 LNHDA and CDR2 SQIVND (reference sequence). The CDR3 region has the DNA TGTGCCAGTAGTATCTCGGACAGCCATAATTCACCCCTCCACTTT. As protein: CASSISDSHNSPLHF. Drawing the rest from reference TRBV19 and TRBJ1-6, the complete variable domain is DGGITQSPKYLFRKEGQNVTLSCEQNLNHDAMYWYRQDPGQGLRLIYYSQIVNDFQKGDIAEGYSVSREKKESFPLTVTSAQKNPTAFYLCASSISDSHNSPLHFGNGTRLTVT.

This clonotype was seen once. The chain carries TRBV2 and TRBJ2-7; TRBD2 is a possible D gene (5 bases). The CDR3 loop spans 12 amino acids. CDR1 and CDR2 (germline): SNHLY, FYNNEI. The ends were cut back, 6 bases at V and 7 bases at J, with 13 bases in the middle. This CDR3 reads CASSADFEEQYF. CDR3 DNA: TGTGCCAGCAGCGCGGACTTCGAGGAGCAGTACTTC.

The chain employs TRBV4-1 and TRBJ1-3; D possibly corresponds to TRBD1 (5 bases). Trimming removed 2 bases from V and 0 bases from J, with 14 bases in between. The CDR3 is made up of 17 amino acids. The V gene's germline CDR1 is MGHRA and CDR2 YSYEKL. CDR3 region: CASSQPRDGPSGNTIYF. CDR3 sequence (DNA): TGCGCCAGCAGCCAACCTAGGGACGGCCCCTCTGGAAACACCATATATTTT.

The chain has TRBV30 and TRBJ1-5, with D hard to call. Trimming took off 0 bases at V and 3 bases at J, with 6 bases between the two ends. Per the germline V gene, CDR1 is GTSNPN and CDR2 is SVGIG (reference sequence). CDR3 length: 13 residues. DNA for the CDR3: TGTGCCTGGAGTGTGACCGACAATCAGCCCCAGCATTTT. Translated: CAWSVTDNQPQHF.

The chain carries TRBV6-5 and TRBJ2-7, with a possible D match to TRBD1 (5 bases). Per germline, CDR1 MNHEY and CDR2 SVGAGI. This CDR3 contains 12 residues. The V end was cut by 7 bases, the J end by 5 bases, with 12 bases between. CDR3: CASTGLANEQYF. CDR3 DNA sequence: TGTGCCAGCACAGGGCTTGCAAACGAGCAGTACTTC.

V and J are TRBV30 and TRBJ1-1, with D hard to call. The CDR3 totals 13 residues. Trimming left V 4 bases short and J 3 bases short, with 12 bases between. The germline V gene has CDR1 GTSNPN and CDR2 SVGIG (reference sequence). The CDR3 bases are TGTGCCTGGATGGGCCAGCGCTACACTGAAGCTTTCTTT. Protein: CAWMGQRYTEAFF. Full variable domain (missing parts from reference TRBV30 and TRBJ1-1): SQTIHQWPATLVQPVGSPLSLECTVEGTSNPNLYWYRQAAGRGLQLLFYSVGIGQISSEVPQNLSASRPQDRQFILSSKKLLLSDSGFYLCAWMGQRYTEAFFGQGTRLTVV.

The V gene is TRBV19, the J gene TRBJ1-6; 7 nucleotides agree with TRBD1. CDR1 LNHDA and CDR2 SQIVND come from the germline V gene (reference sequence). The V gene end was trimmed by 6 bases and the J gene end by 10 bases; junction bases not matched to a gene: 9. The CDR3 spans 14 residues. CDR3 region: CASRATGRQSPLHF. The CDR3 nucleotides are TGTGCCAGTAGGGCGACAGGGAGGCAGTCACCCCTCCACTTT.

This chain links TRBV7-9 with TRBJ1-1; D call uncertain. Trimming removed 4 bases at V and 1 base at J, with 16 bases between. The germline CDR1 and CDR2 sequences are SEHNR and FQNEAQ (reference sequence). The CDR3 runs to 16 residues. CDR3 protein: CASSWPNDGRNTEAFF. The CDR3 DNA reads TGTGCCAGCAGCTGGCCCAATGACGGGCGGAACACTGAAGCTTTCTTT.

Written as DNA, the CDR3 is TGTGCCAGCAGTATGGGGGTGGGAAGAGCCTATGGCTACACCTTC. Residues: CASSMGVGRAYGYTF. The rearrangement uses TRBV6-5 and TRBJ1-2, with TRBD1 as a possible D gene (5 bases). The V gene's germline CDR1 is MNHEY and CDR2 SVGAGI. There are 15 residues in the CDR3. Trimming took off 5 bases at V and 4 bases at J, with 17 bases between the two ends.

The DNA for the CDR3 is TGTGCCTGGAGAGAGCTGGGGAACACCGGGGAGCTGTTTTTT. Protein product: CAWRELGNTGELFF. The rearrangement uses TRBV30 and TRBJ2-2, with unresolved D. The CDR3 totals 14 residues. Trimming shortened V by 3 bases and J by 1 base, and 9 bases separated the two germline ends. Germline V CDR1 and CDR2: GTSNPN, SVGIG (reference sequence).

The chain combines TRBV30 with TRBJ1-2; D gene uncertain. Trimming shortened V by 0 bases and J by 6 bases, and 11 bases separated the two germline ends. Germline V CDR1 and CDR2: GTSNPN, SVGIG (reference sequence). CDR3 size: 13 residues. This CDR3 is CAWSVRERDGYTF. The DNA of the CDR3 is TGTGCCTGGAGTGTACGGGAGAGGGATGGCTACACCTTC. The entire variable domain, with the rest obtained from reference TRBV30 and TRBJ1-2, is as follows: SQTIHQWPATLVQPVGSPLSLECTVEGTSNPNLYWYRQAAGRGLQLLFYSVGIGQISSEVPQNLSASRPQDRQFILSSKKLLLSDSGFYLCAWSVRERDGYTFGSGTRLTVV.

CDR3 amino acids: CASTEGTSAQETQYF. The CDR3 DNA sequence: TGTGCCAGCACAGAGGGGACTAGCGCCCAAGAGACCCAGTACTTC. V gene TRBV3-1 combines with J gene TRBJ2-5; 10 nucleotides agree with TRBD2. CDR3 length: 15 amino acids. From germline, CDR1 is LGHDT and CDR2 YNNKEL (reference sequence). J gave up 1 base and V 7 bases, and 6 bases lay outside the gene matches.

V and J are TRBV27 and TRBJ2-7, with TRBD1 matching over 7 bases. CDR1 MNHEY and CDR2 SMNVEV come from the germline V gene (reference sequence). After removal of 6 bases from V and 1 base from J, the junction contained 3 bases not matched to a gene. CDR3 size: 13 residues. CDR3 sequence (DNA): TGTGCCAGCAGACAGGGGAGATCCTACGAGCAGTACTTC. Its protein product is CASRQGRSYEQYF.

The chain is built from TRBV28 and TRBJ1-6, with D maybe TRBD1 (6 bases). In germline, CDR1 is MDHEN, CDR2 SYDVKM. The length of the CDR3 is 14 residues. V was shortened by 1 base and J by 7 bases, with 8 bases between the two germline ends. The CDR3 protein is CASSLSQGNSPLHF. CDR3 nucleotides: TGTGCCAGCAGTTTATCCCAGGGGAATTCACCCCTCCACTTT.

The V gene is TRBV3-1, the J gene TRBJ1-5; perhaps TRBD1 as D (5 bases). V was cut by 5 bases and J by 5 bases, with 10 bases left in between. The CDR3 runs to 13 residues. Germline values: CDR1 LGHDT, CDR2 YNNKEL (reference sequence). In DNA, the CDR3 is TGTGCCAGCAGCGGGACGTTGGATCAGCCCCAGCATTTT. It is translated as CASSGTLDQPQHF.

J is TRBJ2-5 and V is TRBV19; D is ambiguous. The CDR3 is made up of 13 amino acids. The V gene lost 5 bases and the J gene lost 1 base, with 8 bases spanning the gap. CDR1 and CDR2 (germline): LNHDA, SQIVND (reference sequence). The CDR3 reads CASSLQVQETQYF. CDR3 nucleotides: TGTGCCAGTAGTTTGCAGGTCCAAGAGACCCAGTACTTC.

J is TRBJ1-1 and V is TRBV6-5; no clear D. Germline V gene lookup returns CDR1 MNHEY and CDR2 SVGAGI. The CDR3 has 13 amino acids. V lost 11 bases, J lost 1 base, and 14 bases lay in between. CDR3 residues: CAGKTDSNTEAFF. The CDR3, as DNA: TGTGCCGGCAAGACCGACTCGAACACTGAAGCTTTCTTT.

V is TRBV9 and J is TRBJ2-3, with 9 positions matching TRBD2. The CDR3 consists of 16 residues. Trimming took 4 bases from V and 6 from J; bases not matched to a gene: 12. Looked up from germline, CDR1 is SGDLS and CDR2 is YYNGEE. The CDR3 sequence is CASSPWDSGGADTQYF. As DNA, the CDR3 is TGTGCCAGCAGCCCTTGGGATAGCGGGGGAGCTGATACGCAGTATTTT.

As DNA, the CDR3 is TGTGCCAGCAGCGTGGGCTGGGGACAGCCCCAGCATTTT. It codes for CASSVGWGQPQHF. V gene TRBV9 combines with J gene TRBJ1-5; no clear D. Trimming left V 2 bases short and J 7 bases short, with 10 bases between. The CDR3 contains 13 residues. CDR1 is SGDLS, CDR2 YYNGEE, per germline.

The chain links TRBV30 to TRBJ1-1; D unclear. Germline V CDR1 and CDR2: GTSNPN, SVGIG (reference sequence). This CDR3 contains 13 residues. V lost 0 bases and J 5 bases, leaving 10 bases between the germline ends. Here the CDR3 reads CAWSVSPRTEAFF. The DNA of the CDR3 is TGTGCCTGGAGTGTATCGCCTAGGACTGAAGCTTTCTTT.

The chain recombines TRBV5-1 with TRBJ2-5; D ambiguous. Per the germline V gene, CDR1 is SGHRS and CDR2 is YFSETQ. V shed 5 bases and J shed 3 bases, with 5 bases lying between them. CDR3 length equals 11 residues. CDR3 loop: CASSAEETQYF. The CDR3, as DNA: TGCGCCAGCAGTGCCGAAGAGACCCAGTACTTC.

J is TRBJ2-7 and V is TRBV5-1; 13 bases line up with TRBD2. Germline CDR1 and CDR2: SGHRS and YFSETQ. V shed 4 bases, J shed 3 bases, and the junction held 4 bases outside the gene matches. There are 15 residues in the CDR3. CDR3 sequence reads: CASSTRTSGGYEQYF. The CDR3, as DNA: TGCGCCAGCAGCACGCGGACTAGCGGGGGCTACGAGCAGTACTTC.

The chain employs TRBV12-3 or TRBV12-4 and TRBJ1-2; D is undetermined. Between the trimmed V and J ends, which lost 7 bases and 7 bases, there was a span of 19 bases. The CDR3 is 14 residues long. CDR3 nucleotides: TGTGCCAGCACCTACGGGGATCGGCTTGGTGGCTACACCTTC. Translating gives CASTYGDRLGGYTF.

The chain carries TRBV20-1 and TRBJ2-1; 8 bases fit TRBD1. The CDR3 length is 14 residues. Germline CDR1 and CDR2: DFQATT and SNEGSKA (reference sequence). The trim removed 6 bases at V and 7 bases at J, leaving 11 bases unmatched. The CDR3 protein is CSARTGSRDNEQFF. CDR3 in DNA: TGCAGTGCAAGGACAGGGAGCAGGGATAATGAGCAGTTCTTC.

The V gene is TRBV4-1, the J gene TRBJ2-5; 7 bases fit TRBD1. CDR3 length: 15 amino acids. Germline V gene lookup returns CDR1 MGHRA and CDR2 YSYEKL. V lost 2 bases to trimming and J lost 2 bases; unmatched junction nucleotides: 5. CDR3 residues: CASSQPGQVQETQYF. The CDR3 nucleotides read TGCGCCAGCAGCCAACCCGGACAGGTTCAAGAGACCCAGTACTTC.

V and J are TRBV28 and TRBJ2-3; tentatively, D is TRBD1 (5 bases). V was cut by 6 bases and J by 5 bases, with 9 bases left in between. The length of the CDR3 is 12 residues. The germline CDR1 and CDR2 sequences are MDHEN and SYDVKM. Here the CDR3 reads CASRGPGDTQYF. DNA of the CDR3: TGTGCCAGCAGGGGGCCGGGAGATACGCAGTATTTT.